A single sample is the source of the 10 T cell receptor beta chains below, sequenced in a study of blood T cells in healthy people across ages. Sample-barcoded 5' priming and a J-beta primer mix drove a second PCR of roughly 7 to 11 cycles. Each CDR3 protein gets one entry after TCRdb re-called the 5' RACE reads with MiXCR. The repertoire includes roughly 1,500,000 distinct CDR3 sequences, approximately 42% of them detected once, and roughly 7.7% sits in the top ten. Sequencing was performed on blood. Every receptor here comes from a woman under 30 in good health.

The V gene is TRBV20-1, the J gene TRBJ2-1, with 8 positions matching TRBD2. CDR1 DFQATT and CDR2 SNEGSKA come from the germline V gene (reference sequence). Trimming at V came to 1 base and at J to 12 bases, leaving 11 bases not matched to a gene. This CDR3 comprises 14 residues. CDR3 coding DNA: TGCAGTGCTAGAGGAAGCGGGGGCCAACCTGCGCAGTTCTTC. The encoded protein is CSARGSGGQPAQFF.

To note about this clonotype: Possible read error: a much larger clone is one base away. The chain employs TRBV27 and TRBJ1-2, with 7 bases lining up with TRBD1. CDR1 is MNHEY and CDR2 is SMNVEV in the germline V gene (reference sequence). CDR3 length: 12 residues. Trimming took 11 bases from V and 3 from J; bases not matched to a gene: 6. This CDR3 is CAGWDRDYGYTF. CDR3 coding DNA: TGTGCCGGCTGGGACAGAGACTATGGCTACACCTTC.

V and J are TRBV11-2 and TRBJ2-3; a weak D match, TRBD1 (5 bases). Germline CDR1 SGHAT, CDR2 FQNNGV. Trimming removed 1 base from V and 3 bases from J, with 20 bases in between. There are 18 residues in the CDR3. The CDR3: CASSLVYLVQGGTDTQYF. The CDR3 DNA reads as TGTGCCAGCAGCTTAGTATATCTAGTCCAGGGCGGAACAGATACGCAGTATTTT.

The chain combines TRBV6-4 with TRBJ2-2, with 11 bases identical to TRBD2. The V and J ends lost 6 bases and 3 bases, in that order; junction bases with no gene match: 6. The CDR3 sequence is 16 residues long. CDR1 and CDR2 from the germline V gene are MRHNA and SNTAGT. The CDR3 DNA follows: TGTGCCAGCAGCCGCACTAGCGGGAGTGACACCGGGGAGCTGTTTTTT. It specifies CASSRTSGSDTGELFF.

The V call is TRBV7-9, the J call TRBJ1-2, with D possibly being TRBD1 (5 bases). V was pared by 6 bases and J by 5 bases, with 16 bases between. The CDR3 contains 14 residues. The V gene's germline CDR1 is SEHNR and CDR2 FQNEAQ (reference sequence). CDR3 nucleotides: TGTGCCAGCAGTCATGGGGGTTCCGGGTATGGCTACACCTTC. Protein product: CASSHGGSGYGYTF.

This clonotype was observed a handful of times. CDR3: CASSPGTAQYNEQFF. The DNA for the CDR3 is TGTGCCAGCAGTCCCGGGACGGCCCAGTACAATGAGCAGTTCTTC. This chain links TRBV2 with TRBJ2-1, with D perhaps matching TRBD1 or TRBD2 (5 bases each). CDR3 length: 15 amino acids. The ends were cut back, 5 bases at V and 4 bases at J, with 15 bases in the middle. Germline values: CDR1 SNHLY, CDR2 FYNNEI.

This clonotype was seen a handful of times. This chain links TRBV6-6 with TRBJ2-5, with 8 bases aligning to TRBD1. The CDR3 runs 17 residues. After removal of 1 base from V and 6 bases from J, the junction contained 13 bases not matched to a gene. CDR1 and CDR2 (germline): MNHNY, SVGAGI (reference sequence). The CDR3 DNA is TGTGCCAGCAGTTACTGGGGAAAAGAGCAGGGGGCAAAGACCCAGTACTTC. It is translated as CASSYWGKEQGAKTQYF.

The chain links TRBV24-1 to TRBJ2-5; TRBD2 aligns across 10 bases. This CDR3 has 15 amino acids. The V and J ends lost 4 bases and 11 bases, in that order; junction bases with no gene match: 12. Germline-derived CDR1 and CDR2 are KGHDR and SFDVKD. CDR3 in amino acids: CATSDTSGTYNEQYF. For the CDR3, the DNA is TGTGCCACCAGTGACACTAGCGGGACCTACAATGAGCAGTACTTC.

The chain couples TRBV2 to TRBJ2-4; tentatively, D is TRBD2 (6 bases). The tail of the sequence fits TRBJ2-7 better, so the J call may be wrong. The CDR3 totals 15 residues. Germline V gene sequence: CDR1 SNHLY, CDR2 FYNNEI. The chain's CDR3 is CAIHRTGTASYEQYF. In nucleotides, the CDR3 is TGTGCCATCCATCGAACCGGGACTGCTTCCTACGAGCAGTACTTC.

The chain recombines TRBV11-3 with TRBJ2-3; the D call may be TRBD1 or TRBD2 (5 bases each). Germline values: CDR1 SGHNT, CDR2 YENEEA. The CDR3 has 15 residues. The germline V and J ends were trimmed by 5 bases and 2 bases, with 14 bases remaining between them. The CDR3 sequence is CASSPHPGPTDTQYF. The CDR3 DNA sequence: TGTGCCAGCAGCCCCCACCCGGGACCCACAGATACGCAGTATTTT. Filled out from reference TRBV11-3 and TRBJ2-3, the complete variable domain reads EAGVVQSPRYKIIEKKQPVAFWCNPISGHNTLYWYLQNLGQGPELLIRYENEEAVDDSQLPKDRFSAERLKGVDSTLKIQPAELGDSAVYLCASSPHPGPTDTQYFGPGTRLTVL.